These T cell receptor beta chains were read from a single sample in a study of cytomegalovirus exposure and HLA in healthy donors. Sequenced by immunoSEQ multiplex PCR; TCRdb stores in-frame clones only, minus some. Of about 160,000 clones in the sample, 65% to 80% are singletons; the top ten hold around 3%. The sequencing input was PBMCs. These receptors were taken from a woman in her fifties or sixties in good health and CMV-seropositive. CDR3s include the opening cysteine and the closing phenylalanine or tryptophan. D genes are given only for firm matches. Rows give clone size only sometimes, using once, few, many, or a class for an expanded clone.

clone size,D gene,V gene,J gene,CDR3 DNA,CDR3 protein
NA,NA,TRBV29-1,TRBJ2-7,TGCAGCGTTGAAGATTGGGCAGGGCAAAACTCCTACGAGCAGTACTTC,CSVEDWAGQNSYEQYF
NA,NA,TRBV19,TRBJ1-2,TGTGCCAGTAGTATTGGGACAAATTCCTATGGCTACACCTTC,CASSIGTNSYGYTF
NA,NA,TRBV27,TRBJ1-6,TGTGCCAGCAGACAGGGCCCAGGAGTAGGGGCCTATAATTCACCCCTCCACTTT,CASRQGPGVGAYNSPLHF
NA,NA,TRBV5-1,TRBJ2-7,TGCGCCAGCAGCCGAGGGGCAGGGGAAATATACGAGCAGTACTTC,CASSRGAGEIYEQYF
NA,NA,TRBV6-5,TRBJ2-7,TGTGCCAGCAGTCCGCGCGGGAACGAGCAGTACTTC,CASSPRGNEQYF
NA,NA,TRBV2,TRBJ2-5,TGTGCCAGCAGTGAAAGTGGAGGCCAAGAGACCCAGTACTTC,CASSESGGQETQYF
once,TRBD2,TRBV4-1,TRBJ2-1,TGCGCCAGCAGCCCCTTGTCGGGACTAGCAAGCTCCTACAATGAGCAGTTCTTC,CASSPLSGLASSYNEQFF
NA,NA,TRBV6-1,TRBJ2-1,TGTGCCAGTCTATTGGGGGGGGCGGGCAATGAGCAGTTCTTC,CASLLGGAGNEQFF
NA,TRBD2,TRBV2,TRBJ2-2,TGTGCCAGCAGTGAGGGGCCTAGCGGGGGTAACACCGGGGAGCTGTTTTTT,CASSEGPSGGNTGELFF
NA,NA,TRBV6-6,TRBJ1-1,TGTGCCAGCAGTTCGCAACAGGGTGCGTGGGGTGAAGCTTTCTTT,CASSSQQGAWGEAFF
NA,TRBD1,TRBV28,TRBJ1-1,TGTGCCAGCAGCCGCATAGGGGGCCCTGAAGCTTTCTTT,CASSRIGGPEAFF
NA,TRBD2,TRBV6-1,TRBJ2-7,TGTGCCAGCAGTGTGACTAGCGGGGCGACCTACGAGCAGTACTTC,CASSVTSGATYEQYF
NA,TRBD2,TRBV7-2,TRBJ2-2,TGTGCCAGCAGCTTAGTTGGAGGTAGCGGGGGGGCCAGCGGGGAGCTGTTTTTT,CASSLVGGSGGASGELFF
NA,TRBD2,TRBV6-4,TRBJ2-3,TGTGCCAGCAGCCCCGTAGCGGGGGGGCCAGATACGCAGTATTTT,CASSPVAGGPDTQYF
few,NA,TRBV10-2,TRBJ1-2,TGCGCCAGCATGGGAACTAGCTATGGCTACACCTTC,CASMGTSYGYTF
NA,NA,TRBV19,TRBJ1-5,TGTGCCAGTAGTCCTTTCGTGGGCAGCAAGGTGCCCCAGCATTTT,CASSPFVGSKVPQHF
NA,NA,TRBV5-1,TRBJ1-1,TGCGCCAGCAGCTCGAGGACAGCAAACACTGAAGCTTTCTTT,CASSSRTANTEAFF
NA,NA,TRBV15,TRBJ2-5,TGTGCCACCAGCAGCGGGACTGACTGGAGGGGCCAAGAGACCCAGTACTTC,CATSSGTDWRGQETQYF
NA,NA,TRBV5-1,TRBJ2-5,TGCGCCAGCAGCCGGGGACTTTTGGAGACCCAGTACTTC,CASSRGLLETQYF
NA,NA,TRBV7-6,TRBJ2-2,TGTGCCAGCAGCTTGACTCCGGGACTTGAGACGAACACCGGGGAGCTGTTTTTT,CASSLTPGLETNTGELFF
NA,TRBD2,TRBV5-1,TRBJ2-3,TGCGCCAGCAGCCCCTCCGGGACTAGCGGGACCACAGATACGCAGTATTTT,CASSPSGTSGTTDTQYF
NA,TRBD1,TRBV9,TRBJ2-5,TGTGCCAGCAGCCCGGTAGGGGGCGGTTTGGAGACCCAGTACTTC,CASSPVGGGLETQYF
NA,TRBD1,TRBV19,TRBJ1-2,TGTGCCAGTAGTTCGGGACAGGGGTTCTATGGCTACACCTTC,CASSSGQGFYGYTF
NA,NA,TRBV4-2,TRBJ2-2,TGTGCCAGCAGCCCGCTCGGGAGATCGGACACCGGGGAGCTGTTTTTT,CASSPLGRSDTGELFF
NA,NA,TRBV25-1,TRBJ2-1,TGTGCCAGCAGTACCACCCTCGGGAGAGGGAATGAGCAGTTCTTC,CASSTTLGRGNEQFF
few,NA,TRBV9,TRBJ2-3,TGTGCCAGCAGCCCACCCCTGGGCGCGTATACGCAGTATTTT,CASSPPLGAYTQYF
few,TRBD1,TRBV5-1,TRBJ1-1,TGCGCCAGCAGACGCGGACAGGGGGCCCCTGAAGCTTTCTTT,CASRRGQGAPEAFF
NA,TRBD2,TRBV4-2,TRBJ2-3,TGTGCCAGCAGCCAGGAACATAGCGGGGTAGCAGATACGCAGTATTTT,CASSQEHSGVADTQYF
few,NA,TRBV6-5,TRBJ2-7,TGTGCCAGCAGTTACGACGGGGAGGCCTACGAGCAGTACTTC,CASSYDGEAYEQYF
NA,NA,TRBV7-6,TRBJ2-3,TGTGCCAGCAGCTCCTGGACTGGGGATGCATTGGGAGATACGCAGTATTTT,CASSSWTGDALGDTQYF
many,NA,TRBV27,TRBJ1-1,TGTGCCAGCAGTTTCCCCCTTTCTCTGGAGGAGAACACTGAAGCTTTCTTT,CASSFPLSLEENTEAFF
once,TRBD1,TRBV4-1,TRBJ2-7,TGCGCCAGCAGCTACACCACAGGGGGAGGACTGAGCTACGAGCAGTACTTC,CASSYTTGGGLSYEQYF